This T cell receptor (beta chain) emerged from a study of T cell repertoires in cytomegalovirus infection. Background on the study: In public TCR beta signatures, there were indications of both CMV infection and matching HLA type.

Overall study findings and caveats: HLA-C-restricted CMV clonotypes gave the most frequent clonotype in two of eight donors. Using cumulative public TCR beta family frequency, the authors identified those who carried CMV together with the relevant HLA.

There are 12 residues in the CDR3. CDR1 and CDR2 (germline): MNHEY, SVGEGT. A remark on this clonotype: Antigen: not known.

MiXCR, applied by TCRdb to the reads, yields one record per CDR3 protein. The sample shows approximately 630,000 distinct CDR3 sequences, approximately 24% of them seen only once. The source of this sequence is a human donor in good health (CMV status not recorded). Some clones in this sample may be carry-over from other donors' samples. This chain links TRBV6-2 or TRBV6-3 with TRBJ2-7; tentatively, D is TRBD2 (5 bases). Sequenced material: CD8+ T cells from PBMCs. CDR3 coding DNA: TGTGTCAGCAGTCACGGGGCCTACGAGCAGTACGTC. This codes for CVSSHGAYEQYV.